These 15 T cell receptor beta chains were all obtained from the same sample, sequenced in a study of T cell clonality in common variable immunodeficiency. Broader study findings: In common variable immunodeficiency, TCR beta chains reportedly carried fewer deletions and N-nucleotide insertions.

Their antigens are not known. The method was immunoSEQ multiplex PCR; TCRdb's version includes in-frame clones alone and lacks a portion of them. The sample yields fewer than 10,000 clones, of which the top ten take up about 4%. The sample consisted of peripheral blood mononuclear cells. Receptors were obtained from a human donor with common variable immunodeficiency.

About this clone: The missing CDR3 end, 3 residues past where the read stops, is filled in from the germline J gene. The chain employs TRBV11-2 and TRBJ1-1; D is perhaps TRBD1 (5 bases). The length of the CDR3 is 13 residues. In germline, CDR1 is SGHAT, CDR2 FQNNGV. Trimming pared 1 base from V and 6 bases from J, leaving 9 bases between. CDR3 DNA (partial): TGTGCCAGCAGCTTAGTGACGGGGGCTGAA. Residues: CASSLVTGAE. The full CDR3 protein is CASSLVTGAEAFF.

Points on this clone: The read falls 3 residues short of the CDR3 end, and the missing part is taken from the germline J gene. The chain has TRBV7-7 and TRBJ2-1; 11 bases are a match to TRBD2. Germline values: CDR1 SSHAT, CDR2 FNYEAQ (reference sequence). The CDR3 runs 15 residues. Trimming cost V 1 base and J 5 bases; bases outside gene matches: 1. The CDR3: CASSLGLAGNNEQFF. CDR3 DNA (partial): TGTGCCAGCAGCTTAGGACTAGCGGGAAACAATGAG. Variable domain in full (rest from reference TRBV7-7 and TRBJ2-1): GAGVSQSPRYKVTKRGQDVTLRCDPISSHATLYWYQQALGQGPEFLTYFNYEAQPDKSGLPSDRFSAERPEGSISTLTIQRTEQRDSAMYRCASSLGLAGNNEQFFGPGTRLTVL.

As regards this clone: From the germline J gene comes the end of the CDR3, since the read stops 3 residues before it. This chain uses TRBV6-2 or TRBV6-3 with TRBJ1-5; 9 bases line up with TRBD1. This CDR3 has 17 residues. The trim removed 4 bases at V and 0 bases at J, leaving 7 bases unmatched. Germline-derived CDR1 and CDR2 are MNHEY and SVGEGT. The CDR3 loop reads CASSSRGTGYSNQPQHF. CDR3 bases read: TGTGCCAGCAGTTCGCGGGGGACAGGGTATAGCAATCAGCCC.

To note about this clone: With the read ending 3 residues before the CDR3 end, the germline J gene is used to fill in that end. This chain links TRBV19 with TRBJ1-2, with D maybe TRBD1 (5 bases). The CDR3 spans 14 residues. V shed 5 bases and J shed 4 bases, with 14 bases lying between them. Germline assignment: CDR1 LNHDA and CDR2 SQIVND (reference sequence). CDR3 DNA (partial): TGTGCCAGTAGTGGGACTTGGGACGGCTATGGC. It specifies CASSGTWDGYG. In full, the CDR3 is CASSGTWDGYGYTF.

Worth noting for this clone: Read data end 3 residues before the CDR3 end; the end is taken from the germline J gene. The chain is built from TRBV18 and TRBJ2-1; D is ambiguous. V was clipped by 3 bases and J by 6 bases, with 3 bases between them. Germline V gene lookup returns CDR1 KGHSH and CDR2 LQKENI. The CDR3 runs 11 residues. CDR3: CASSPSNEQFF. Incomplete CDR3 DNA: TGTGCCAGCTCACCCAGCAATGAG. Together with reference TRBV18 and TRBJ2-1, the CDR3 gives the full variable domain: NAGVMQNPRHLVRRRGQEARLRCSPMKGHSHVYWYRQLPEEGLKFMVYLQKENIIDESGMPKERFSAEFPKEGPSILRIQQVVRGDSAAYFCASSPSNEQFFGPGTRLTVL.

With respect to this clone: The read ends 3 residues before the CDR3 terminus; that terminus is restored from the germline J gene. The J gene is TRBJ1-1, the V gene TRBV19; D gene ambiguous. Trimming left V 6 bases short and J 6 bases short, with 8 bases between. CDR3 size: 11 residues. Germline lookup yields CDR1 LNHDA and CDR2 SQIVND (reference sequence). Partial CDR3 DNA: TGTGCCAGTAGATTGGGCGCTGAA. This encodes CASRLGAE. In full, the CDR3 reads CASRLGAEAFF.

In regard to this clone: Read data end 3 residues before the CDR3 end; the end is taken from the germline J gene. The rearrangement links TRBV19 to TRBJ1-1, with 9 bases that match TRBD1. CDR3 length: 13 amino acids. Germline lookup yields CDR1 LNHDA and CDR2 SQIVND (reference sequence). J lost 6 bases, V lost 5 bases, and 4 bases had no gene match. CDR3 protein: CASSVDRGSEAFF. CDR3 bases read: TGTGCCAGTAGTGTCGACAGGGGGTCTGAA.

Turning to this clone: The read terminates 3 residues ahead of where the CDR3 ends, so the germline J gene completes it. The V call is TRBV18, the J call TRBJ2-6; D is unclear. Germline V CDR1 and CDR2: KGHSH, LQKENI. The CDR3 loop spans 16 amino acids. V gave up 2 bases and J gave up 1 base, with 9 bases separating them. CDR3 bases read: TGTGCCAGCTCACCAAGTCATACATCTGGGGCCAACGTC. Translating gives CASSPSHTSGANV. The whole CDR3 sequence reads CASSPSHTSGANVLTF.

Concerning this clone itself: The CDR3 is cut off 3 residues early in the read; its end comes from the germline J gene. The chain has TRBV5-1 and TRBJ2-7; possibly TRBD1 or TRBD2 for D (5 bases each). This CDR3 is 14 amino acids long. CDR1 is SGHRS, CDR2 YFSETQ, per germline. Trimming removed 0 bases from V and 3 bases from J, with 10 bases in between. CDR3 sequence: CASSLGGEDYEQYF. Partial CDR3 DNA: TGCGCCAGCAGCTTGGGAGGGGAAGACTACGAG. The complete variable domain, with remaining parts taken from reference TRBV5-1 and TRBJ2-7, reads KAGVTQTPRYLIKTRGQQVTLSCSPISGHRSVSWYQQTPGQGLQFLFEYFSETQRNKGNFPGRFSGRQFSNSRSEMNVSTLELGDSALYLCASSLGGEDYEQYFGPGTRLTVT.

The CDR3 bases that were read are TGTGCCAGTAGTATTGCGACAGTCTCCTACAATGAG. Its translation: CASSIATVSYNE. The full CDR3 protein is CASSIATVSYNEQFF. This chain links TRBV19 with TRBJ2-1, with D tentatively TRBD1 (5 bases). The read ends 3 residues before the CDR3 terminus; that terminus is restored from the germline J gene. The CDR3 covers 15 residues. The V gene's germline CDR1 is LNHDA and CDR2 SQIVND (reference sequence). The V end was cut by 3 bases, the J end by 0 bases, with 9 bases between.

Concerning this clone itself: The read comes to an end 3 residues before the CDR3 does, leaving the germline J gene to fill in the end. The genes are TRBV6-2 or TRBV6-3 and TRBJ1-5; D call uncertain. CDR1 is MNHEY and CDR2 is SVGEGT in the germline V gene. V was clipped by 7 bases and J by 6 bases, with 19 bases between them. The CDR3 extends over 15 amino acids. CDR3 DNA (partial): TGTGCCAGCACCCCCGTCGGGGTGGGGATTCAGCCC. Amino acid sequence: CASTPVGVGIQP. The whole CDR3 region reads CASTPVGVGIQPQHF.

As for this clone: The read gets to within 3 residues of the CDR3 end, and the germline J gene fills in the rest. V usage is TRBV19 and J usage is TRBJ1-2, with 7 bases lining up with TRBD1. Germline trimming cut 4 bases from V and 2 bases from J; bases unmatched to any gene: 10. The germline V gene encodes CDR1 LNHDA and CDR2 SQIVND (reference sequence). The CDR3 consists of 16 residues. The CDR3 loop is CASSNLPGQRNYGYTF. The CDR3 bases that were read are TGTGCCAGTAGTAACTTGCCGGGACAGAGAAACTATGGC.

As regards this clone: The junction differs from germline at one of its ends, possibly a read error. The CDR3 is cut off 3 residues early in the read; its end comes from the germline J gene. The chain is built from TRBV19 and TRBJ1-6, with TRBD1 matching 7 bases. This CDR3 spans 15 amino acids. Germline V gene sequence: CDR1 LNHDA, CDR2 SQIVND (reference sequence). CDR3: CASSVDRVGASPLHF. CDR3 DNA, as far as it was read: TGTGCCAGTAGTGTAGACAGGGTCGGAGCCTCACCC.

On this clone: The read comes to an end 3 residues before the CDR3 does, leaving the germline J gene to fill in the end. V gene TRBV7-2 combines with J gene TRBJ1-1, with 7 bases aligning to TRBD1. Germline CDR1 is SGHTA and CDR2 is FQGNSA. Trimming removed 2 bases from V and 5 bases from J; junction bases left unmatched: 8. The CDR3 contains 15 residues. The part of the CDR3 DNA that was read is TGTGCCAGCAGCTTATATAGGGGACAGCCTACTGAA. Its protein is CASSLYRGQPTE. The full CDR3 sequence reads CASSLYRGQPTEAFF.

About this clone itself: The read is 3 residues too short to cover the CDR3 end, so that end is filled in from the germline J gene. The rearrangement links TRBV5-1 to TRBJ2-5, with D perhaps TRBD1 (6 bases). The CDR3 spans 15 residues. CDR1 and CDR2 from the germline V gene are SGHRS and YFSETQ. With 0 bases removed from V and 4 bases from J, the gap between germline ends came to 13 bases. CDR3 DNA (partial): TGCGCCAGCAGCTTGGATCACAGGGCAGGAGAGACC. It specifies CASSLDHRAGET. The full-length CDR3 reads as CASSLDHRAGETQYF.